Following are 17 T cell receptor beta chains from one sample sequenced in a study of cytomegalovirus exposure and HLA in healthy donors. The PCR employed 60 Vbeta primers together with 13 Jbeta primers. TCRdb keeps only in-frame clones here, not all; method: immunoSEQ multiplex PCR. The sample lists 150,000 to 200,000 clones; approximately 80% were seen once. Sequencing was done on a sample of PBMCs. Receptor source: a woman in her forties in good health and CMV-seronegative.

The chain carries TRBV5-1 and TRBJ1-2; no firm D call. The V gene lost 2 bases and the J gene lost 4 bases, with 6 bases spanning the gap. The V gene's germline CDR1 is SGHRS and CDR2 YFSETQ. The CDR3 is made up of 12 amino acids. CDR3 sequence reads: CASSLESYGYTF. The CDR3 DNA is TGCGCCAGCAGCTTAGAGTCCTATGGCTACACCTTC.

The chain is built from TRBV4-3 and TRBJ1-1, with D unresolved. Trimming cost V 1 base and J 6 bases, with 12 bases left between them. The length of the CDR3 is 14 residues. Germline V gene data show CDR1 as LGHNA and CDR2 as YSLEER. CDR3 DNA: TGCGCCAGCAGCCAAGGTACCCGGCGGTCTGAAGCTTTCTTT. Residues: CASSQGTRRSEAFF.

Regarding this clone: Other DNA sequences in this specimen translate into the identical CDR3. The rearrangement uses TRBV7-6 and TRBJ2-1; the match to TRBD2 covers 11 bases. Looked up from germline, CDR1 is SGHVS and CDR2 is FNYEAQ. J lost 4 bases, V lost 1 base, and 0 bases had no gene match. The CDR3 is 15 residues long. The CDR3 DNA reads as TGTGCCAGCAGCTTAGGGACTAGCGGGTACAATGAGCAGTTCTTC. Its protein is CASSLGTSGYNEQFF.

The chain carries TRBV5-1 and TRBJ2-3; 7 bases map to TRBD2. This CDR3 spans 15 amino acids. CDR1 is SGHRS and CDR2 is YFSETQ in the germline V gene. Trimming at V came to 5 bases and at J to 6 bases, leaving 12 bases not matched to a gene. CDR3 loop: CASRLLGGGSDTQYF. DNA for the CDR3: TGCGCCAGCAGACTACTAGGAGGCGGGAGTGATACGCAGTATTTT. The full variable domain, completed using reference TRBV5-1 and TRBJ2-3, is KAGVTQTPRYLIKTRGQQVTLSCSPISGHRSVSWYQQTPGQGLQFLFEYFSETQRNKGNFPGRFSGRQFSNSRSEMNVSTLELGDSALYLCASRLLGGGSDTQYFGPGTRLTVL.

V usage is TRBV2 and J usage is TRBJ2-5; D is perhaps TRBD1 (6 bases). The DNA end lines up better with TRBJ2-7; the J call may be wrong. This CDR3 contains 14 residues. Looked up from germline, CDR1 is SNHLY and CDR2 is FYNNEI. In DNA form, the CDR3 reads TGTGCCAGCAGGAACCCCGCCGGACAGTACGAGCAGTACTTC. This sequence encodes CASRNPAGQYEQYF.

The J gene is TRBJ2-2, the V gene TRBV4-2; D perhaps matches TRBD1 (5 bases). Trimming removed 0 bases from V and 6 bases from J, with 11 bases in between. The germline CDR1 and CDR2 sequences are LGHNA and YNFKEQ. The CDR3 runs to 15 residues. The CDR3 region is CASSQDRGQAGELFF. CDR3 coding DNA: TGTGCCAGCAGCCAAGATAGGGGCCAGGCCGGGGAGCTGTTTTTT.

The chain combines TRBV5-8 with TRBJ2-1, with 11 bases matching TRBD2. The germline CDR1 and CDR2 sequences are SGHTS and YDEGEE. V shed 2 bases and J 4 bases; nucleotides not matched to a gene: 2. The CDR3 runs to 15 residues. The CDR3 loop is CASSFIAGGYNEQFF. The CDR3 coding sequence is TGTGCCAGCAGCTTCATAGCGGGAGGGTACAATGAGCAGTTCTTC.

The rearrangement joins TRBV6-1 to TRBJ2-7, with D hard to call. The V end lost 6 bases, the J end lost 2 bases, and 8 bases lay between the germline ends. CDR1 and CDR2 (germline): MNHNS, SASEGT. The CDR3 has 12 amino acids. The chain's CDR3 is CASRGLTYEQYF. CDR3 sequence (DNA): TGTGCCAGCAGGGGCCTGACCTACGAGCAGTACTTC.

The CDR3 coding sequence is TGTGCGCTCGGGGGAGGGGGGGGTGAAAAACTGTTTTTT. It is translated as CALGGGGGEKLFF. J is TRBJ1-4 and V is TRBV6-1; D may be TRBD1 (6 bases). CDR3 length: 13 amino acids. CDR1 MNHNS and CDR2 SASEGT come from the germline V gene.

This rearrangement joins TRBV19 to TRBJ1-1, with a possible D match to TRBD1 (6 bases). The CDR3 contains 14 residues. V lost 3 bases and J lost 5, with 13 bases in between. Germline assignment: CDR1 LNHDA and CDR2 SQIVND (reference sequence). The CDR3 DNA sequence: TGTGCCAGTAGTATCAGAGGGGGAGATACTGAAGCTTTCTTT. It encodes CASSIRGGDTEAFF.

The genes are TRBV6-5 and TRBJ1-5, with 8 nucleotides matching TRBD1. The CDR3 totals 15 residues. The germline V gene has CDR1 MNHEY and CDR2 SVGAGI. The junction had 12 bases not matched to a gene; V was cut back by 7 bases and J by 7 bases. The CDR3 DNA sequence: TGTGCCAGCACCAAGACAGGGGATCCGGGCCAGCCCCAGCATTTT. It is translated as CASTKTGDPGQPQHF.

The CDR3 DNA sequence: TGTGCCAGCAGCTCAATCACAGCTTTCCAAGAGACCCAGTACTTC. Protein: CASSSITAFQETQYF. The chain links TRBV6-1 to TRBJ2-5; D is unresolved. The CDR3 covers 15 residues. Trimming pared 6 bases from V and 1 base from J, leaving 15 bases between. Per the germline V gene, CDR1 is MNHNS and CDR2 is SASEGT.

A note on this clone: At one end, the junction sequence differs from germline, possibly due to a read error. CDR3 amino acids: CSSSPTGLGSYNEQFF. The CDR3 bases are TGTTCCAGCAGCCCAACTGGACTAGGGTCCTACAATGAGCAGTTCTTC. This chain connects TRBV7-9 to TRBJ2-1; 7 bases match TRBD2. The CDR3 covers 16 residues. CDR1 and CDR2 (germline): SEHNR, FQNEAQ (reference sequence).

V usage is TRBV19 and J usage is TRBJ2-7; 7 nucleotides align to TRBD1. The germline V gene has CDR1 LNHDA and CDR2 SQIVND (reference sequence). With V trimmed by 3 bases and J by 3 bases, 8 bases remained unmatched. The CDR3 runs 15 residues. The CDR3 region is CASSIGLQGVYEQYF. Here the CDR3 DNA reads TGTGCCAGTAGTATCGGGCTGCAGGGGGTCTACGAGCAGTACTTC.

The chain joins TRBV7-2 to TRBJ1-5; 8 positions match TRBD1. This CDR3 comprises 15 residues. CDR1 SGHTA and CDR2 FQGNSA come from the germline V gene. V shed 5 bases, J shed 7 bases, and the junction held 10 bases outside the gene matches. The CDR3 sequence is CASSNTGGRNQPQHF. DNA of the CDR3: TGTGCCAGCAGCAATACAGGGGGGCGAAACCAGCCCCAGCATTTT.

The V call is TRBV25-1, the J call TRBJ1-1; D gene unclear. The V end was cut by 7 bases, the J end by 1 base, with 13 bases between. The V gene's germline CDR1 is MGHDK and CDR2 SYGVNS. This CDR3 spans 14 amino acids. The DNA for the CDR3 is TGTGCCAGCAAGGACTGGACCGCGAACACTGAAGCTTTCTTT. It yields the protein CASKDWTANTEAFF.

The gene calls are TRBV9 and TRBJ1-1, with unresolved D. CDR1 and CDR2 from the germline V gene are SGDLS and YYNGEE. CDR3 length: 15 residues. The V gene lost 1 base and the J gene lost 0 bases, with 10 bases spanning the gap. CDR3 sequence (DNA): TGTGCCAGCAGCGTAAAATCCGAGCTGAACACTGAAGCTTTCTTT. Encoded protein: CASSVKSELNTEAFF. The variable domain in full, with the rest retrieved from reference TRBV9 and TRBJ1-1, is DSGVTQTPKHLITATGQRVTLRCSPRSGDLSVYWYQQSLDQGLQFLIQYYNGEERAKGNILERFSAQQFPDLHSELNLSSLELGDSALYFCASSVKSELNTEAFFGQGTRLTVV.